This T cell receptor beta chain was profiled in a study of blood T cells in healthy people across ages. The CDR3 covers 13 residues. Trimming took 5 bases from V and 11 from J, leaving 18 bases between them. Germline CDR1 is LGHNA and CDR2 is YNFKEQ. A second roughly 6 to 12 cycle PCR used barcoded and J-beta primers. TCRdb reanalysed the 5' RACE reads using MiXCR and keeps one entry per CDR3 protein. Seen here are hundreds of thousands of distinct CDR3 sequences, about 55% observed once, and the top ten hold about 42%. The source of this sequence is a man older than 75 in good health. The sequenced sample was blood. The gene calls are TRBV4-2 and TRBJ2-5, with a possible D match to TRBD1 (6 bases). The CDR3, as DNA: TGTGCCAGCAGCGGACAGACTGGGGACAAGCAGTACTTC. Translating gives CASSGQTGDKQYF.